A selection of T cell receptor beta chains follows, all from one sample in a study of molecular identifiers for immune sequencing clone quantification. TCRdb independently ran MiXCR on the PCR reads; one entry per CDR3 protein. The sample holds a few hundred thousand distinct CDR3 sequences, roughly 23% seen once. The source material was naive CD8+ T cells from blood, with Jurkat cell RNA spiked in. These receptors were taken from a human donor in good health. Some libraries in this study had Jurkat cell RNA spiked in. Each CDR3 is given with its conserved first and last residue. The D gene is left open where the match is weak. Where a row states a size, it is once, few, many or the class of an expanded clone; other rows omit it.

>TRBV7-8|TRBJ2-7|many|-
TGTGCCAGCAGCCCCGGCCCGACAGTGGAAGCCTACGAGCAGTACTTC
CASSPGPTVEAYEQYF
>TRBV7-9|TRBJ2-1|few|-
TGTGCCAGCAGCTCCTCTAGCGCTACACCTACAATGAAGCAGTTCTTC
CASSSSSATPTMKQFF
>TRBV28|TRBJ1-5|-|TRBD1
TGTGCCAGCAGGAGACAGGGTTTGGGGCAGCCCCAGCATTTT
CASRRQGLGQPQHF
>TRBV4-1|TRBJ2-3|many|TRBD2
TGCGCCAGCAGCCAAGTTCCGGCTAGCGGGGGGAGAGATACGCAGTATTTT
CASSQVPASGGRDTQYF
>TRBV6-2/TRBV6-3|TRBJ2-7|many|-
TGTGCCAGCAGTTACGAGGCAGGGAAGGACGAGCAGTACTTC
CASSYEAGKDEQYF
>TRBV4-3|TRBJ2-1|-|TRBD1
TGCGCCAGCAGCCAAAGACAGGGGGCACCCAGTGAGCAGTTCTTC
CASSQRQGAPSEQFF
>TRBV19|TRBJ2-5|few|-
TGTGCCAGTAGTCCCGAGTCGGTCAGGGCTTTATACCAAGAGACCCAGTACTTC
CASSPESVRALYQETQYF
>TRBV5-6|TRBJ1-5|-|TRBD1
TGTGCCAGCAACGATAACAGGGGGCAGCCCCAGCATTTT
CASNDNRGQPQHF
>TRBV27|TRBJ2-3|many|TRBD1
TGTGCCAGCAGTTTCTTCGGACAGGCACCCGCAGATACGCAGTATTTT
CASSFFGQAPADTQYF
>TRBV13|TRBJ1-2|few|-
TGTGCCAGCAGCCACAACACCCAGGGCTACACCTTC
CASSHNTQGYTF
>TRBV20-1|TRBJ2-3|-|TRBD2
TGCAGTGCTAGAGATGCCATGGGAGCGGGAGTACTTACAGATACGCAGTATTTT
CSARDAMGAGVLTDTQYF
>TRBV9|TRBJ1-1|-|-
TGTGCCAGCAGCCCAGATGGTGTTACTGAAGCTTTCTTT
CASSPDGVTEAFF
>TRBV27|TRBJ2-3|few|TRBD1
TGTGCCAGCAGTTTAGAGACAGGGATCACAGATACGCAGTATTTT
CASSLETGITDTQYF
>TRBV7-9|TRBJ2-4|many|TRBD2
TGTGCCAGCAGCGGGGGACTAGCGGGACAAAACATTCAGTACTTC
CASSGGLAGQNIQYF
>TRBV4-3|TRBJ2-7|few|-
TGCGCCAGCAGCCAGGAAGACAGGTACGAGCAGTACTTC
CASSQEDRYEQYF
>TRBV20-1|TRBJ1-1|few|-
TGCAGTGCTAGAGATTCGAGTTCAGGGGTCGTCGGGACTGAAGCTTTCTTT
CSARDSSSGVVGTEAFF
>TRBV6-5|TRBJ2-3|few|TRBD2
TGTGCCAGCAGTTACAGCGGGATCGGTATAGATACGCAGTATTTT
CASSYSGIGIDTQYF
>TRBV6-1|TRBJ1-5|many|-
TGTGCCAGCAGAGACAGTCTCAATCAGCCCCAGCATTTT
CASRDSLNQPQHF
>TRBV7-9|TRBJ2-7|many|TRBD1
TGTGCCAGCAGCAAGACCGGGACAGGGCAAGGCTACGAGCAGTACTTC
CASSKTGTGQGYEQYF
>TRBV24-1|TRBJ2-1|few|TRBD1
TGTGCCACCAGTGTCAAACAGGGGGGACAGAATGAGCAGTTCTTC
CATSVKQGGQNEQFF
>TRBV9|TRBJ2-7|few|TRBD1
TGTGCCAGCAGCGACCCGACAGGGGGCTTTTACGAGCAGTACTTC
CASSDPTGGFYEQYF
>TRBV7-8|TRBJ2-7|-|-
TGTGCCAGCAGCTCGGCCTACGAGCGGTACTTC
CASSSAYERYF
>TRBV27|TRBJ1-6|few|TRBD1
TGTGCCAGCAGTTTATCCCCCCAGGGGGGGCCCCTCCACTTT
CASSLSPQGGPLHF
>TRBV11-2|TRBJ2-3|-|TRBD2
TGTGCCAGCAGCTTAGCGGGGGGATCTAGCGGGAGGGCGAGAGATACGCAGTATTTT
CASSLAGGSSGRARDTQYF
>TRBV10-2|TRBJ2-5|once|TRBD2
TGCGCCAGCAGTGCTGACTGGACTAGCGGGGACCAAGAGGCCCAGTACTTC
CASSADWTSGDQEAQYF
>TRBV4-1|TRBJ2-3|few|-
TGCGCCAGCAGCCAAGATCATGGGACGACGGGAGATACGCAGTATTTT
CASSQDHGTTGDTQYF
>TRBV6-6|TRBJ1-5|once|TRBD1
TGTGCCAGCAGTTACGGGACAGCCGCCTATCGGCCCCAGCATTTT
CASSYGTAAYRPQHF
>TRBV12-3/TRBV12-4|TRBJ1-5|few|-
TGTGCCAGCAGTTTACGGGTTTCGGAGCCCCAGCATTTT
CASSLRVSEPQHF
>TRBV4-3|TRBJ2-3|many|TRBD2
TGCGCCAGCAGCCAAGATAGCCCTAGCGGGGGCCCAACAGATACGCAGTATTTT
CASSQDSPSGGPTDTQYF
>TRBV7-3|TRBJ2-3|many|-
TGTGCCAGCAGCTTAGTACACGGAGGGGCCACAGATACGCAGTATTTT
CASSLVHGGATDTQYF
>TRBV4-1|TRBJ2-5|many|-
TGCGCCAGCAGCCCCACAGTTGGAGAGACCCAGTACTTC
CASSPTVGETQYF
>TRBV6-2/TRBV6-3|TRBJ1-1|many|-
TGTGCCAGCAGTTATCGGTCGGGGGGGACTGAAGCTTTCTTT
CASSYRSGGTEAFF
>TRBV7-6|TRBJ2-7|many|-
TGTGCCAGCAGCGATACAACGGGGTACAGGCCCTACGAGCAGTACTTC
CASSDTTGYRPYEQYF
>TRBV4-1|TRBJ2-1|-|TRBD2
TGCGCCAGCAGCCCTCGACTAGCGGGGGGCCGAATTTACAATGAGCAGTTCTTC
CASSPRLAGGRIYNEQFF
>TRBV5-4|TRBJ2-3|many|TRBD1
TGTGCCAGCAGCTTGGGACAGGGTGCACCGGATACGCAGTATTTT
CASSLGQGAPDTQYF
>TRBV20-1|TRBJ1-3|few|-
TGCAGTGCTAGAGACGTCAGGGATAATGGAAACACCATATATTTT
CSARDVRDNGNTIYF
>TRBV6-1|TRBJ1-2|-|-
TGTGCCAGCAGTGCAGCGCGAGGGGCCTATGGCTACACCTTC
CASSAARGAYGYTF
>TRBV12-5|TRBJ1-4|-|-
TGTGCTAGTGGTTTAACGGTCAGGGGTAACGAAAAACTGTTTTTT
CASGLTVRGNEKLFF
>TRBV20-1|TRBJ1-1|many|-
TGCAGTGGCAGACTGAACACTGAAGCTTTCTTT
CSGRLNTEAFF
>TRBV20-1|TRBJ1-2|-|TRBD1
TGCAGTGCTAGAGATGAGACAGGGGGCTATGGCTACACCTTC
CSARDETGGYGYTF
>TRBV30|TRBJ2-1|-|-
TGTGCCTGGGGTAGATCCAGCTCCTACAATGAGCAGTTCTTC
CAWGRSSSYNEQFF
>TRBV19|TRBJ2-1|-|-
TGTGCCAGTAGTCATTCGACAGGAATTGTCTACAATGAGCAGTTCTTC
CASSHSTGIVYNEQFF
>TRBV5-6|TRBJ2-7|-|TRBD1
TGTGCCAGCAGCTCTTGGGACAGCTACGAGCAGTACTTC
CASSSWDSYEQYF
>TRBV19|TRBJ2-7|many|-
TGTGCCAGTAGTATTGGCGGTCAGTCCTACGAGCAGTACTTC
CASSIGGQSYEQYF
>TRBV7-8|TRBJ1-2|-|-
TGTGCCAGCAGCTTAGTAATGTTTTATGGCTACACCTTC
CASSLVMFYGYTF
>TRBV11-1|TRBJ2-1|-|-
TGTGCCAGCAGCTTAGATGGGGCGAGGTACAATGAGCAGTTCTTC
CASSLDGARYNEQFF
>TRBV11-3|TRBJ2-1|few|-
TGTGCCAGCAGCTCGGGACTCCGCAATGAGCAGTTCTTC
CASSSGLRNEQFF
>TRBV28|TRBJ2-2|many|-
TGTGCCAGCGGCAACAGGGCCACCGGGGAGCTGTTTTTT
CASGNRATGELFF
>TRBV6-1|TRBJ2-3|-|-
TGTGCCAGCAGTGCGGCCGCGGTCACAGATACGCAGTATTTT
CASSAAAVTDTQYF
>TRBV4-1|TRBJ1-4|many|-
TGCGCCAGCAGCCAAGGCCGGTTTAATGAAAAACTGTTTTTT
CASSQGRFNEKLFF
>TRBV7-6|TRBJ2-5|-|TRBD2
TGTGCCAGCAGCTTTCTAGCGGGGGGGCACGTAGGGCAAGAGACCCAGTACTTC
CASSFLAGGHVGQETQYF
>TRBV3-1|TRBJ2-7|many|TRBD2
TGTGCCAGCAGCCACGGCACTGCGGGACTAGTATCCCACGAGCAGTACTTC
CASSHGTAGLVSHEQYF
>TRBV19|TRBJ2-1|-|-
TGTGCCAGTAGTCTTTCGGGGGCCGAGTACAATGAGCAGTTCTTC
CASSLSGAEYNEQFF
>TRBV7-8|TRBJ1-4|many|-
TGTGCCAGCAGCTCACGTTGGGTTGAAAAACTGTTTTTT
CASSSRWVEKLFF
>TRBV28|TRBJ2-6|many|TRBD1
TGTGCCGGTGGTCCGGGACAGGGGGCAACTGGGGCCAACGTCCTGACTTTC
CAGGPGQGATGANVLTF
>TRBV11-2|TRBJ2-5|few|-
TGTGCCAGCAGACGGCAGGGATATCTGGAGACCCAGTACTTC
CASRRQGYLETQYF
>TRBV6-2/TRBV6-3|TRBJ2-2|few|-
TGTGCCAGCAGAATTACACCTCCCGGGGAGCTGTTTTTT
CASRITPPGELFF
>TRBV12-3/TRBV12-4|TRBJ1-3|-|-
TGTGCCAGCTTCCCCAACGTGGGAAACGCCATATATTTT
CASFPNVGNAIYF